Below are 21 T cell receptor beta chains sequenced from a single sample in a study of blood T cell repertoires in COVID-19. Profiling relied on immunoSEQ multiplex PCR, and the TCRdb table lists in-frame clones only, not all of them. Of about 50,000 clones listed, more than 75% are singletons. Sequenced input: peripheral blood. The receptors originated from a man between 60 and 75 years old with active or convalescent COVID-19.

On this clone itself: Other DNA sequences in this specimen translate into the identical CDR3. V usage is TRBV5-1 and J usage is TRBJ2-2; 11 nucleotides align to TRBD2. V gave up 4 bases and J gave up 1 base; unmatched junction bases: 3. The CDR3 length is 16 residues. Germline V gene lookup returns CDR1 SGHRS and CDR2 YFSETQ. Written as DNA, the CDR3 is TGCGCCAGCAGCCCCCTAGCGGGGGGGAACACCGGGGAGCTGTTTTTT. Residues: CASSPLAGGNTGELFF.

This sequence joins TRBV2 and TRBJ2-1; 11 positions match TRBD2. With 4 bases clipped from V and 10 bases from J, the junction kept 12 bases outside the gene matches. The CDR3 length is 16 residues. CDR1 is SNHLY, CDR2 FYNNEI, per germline. The CDR3 DNA sequence: TGTGCCAGCAGTGCCTTAGCGGGGGGGGTCCTCGGCGAGCAGTTCTTC. This codes for CASSALAGGVLGEQFF.

This chain connects TRBV7-6 to TRBJ1-1, with D uncertain. Germline loops: CDR1 SGHVS, CDR2 FNYEAQ. The V and J ends lost 4 bases and 6 bases respectively, with 12 bases between them. The CDR3 totals 13 residues. CDR3 DNA: TGTGCCAGCAGCTCGAGGGAAAGTGCTGAAGCTTTCTTT. It is translated as CASSSRESAEAFF.

The V gene is TRBV6-2 or TRBV6-3, the J gene TRBJ2-1; 10 bases fit TRBD1. V dropped 2 bases and J dropped 8; count of bases not matched to a gene: 9. The CDR3 loop spans 16 amino acids. The germline gives CDR1 MNHEY, CDR2 SVGEGT. This CDR3 reads CASSYRDRGRWDEQFF. CDR3 DNA sequence: TGTGCCAGCAGTTACCGAGACAGGGGGCGGTGGGATGAGCAGTTCTTC.

The rearrangement links TRBV3-1 (or the pseudogene TRBV3-2) to TRBJ1-1; D is unresolved. CDR3 length equals 16 residues. Germline CDR1 LGHDT, CDR2 YNNKEL (reference sequence). V lost 4 bases and J lost 1, with 16 bases in between. The CDR3 here is CASSPYPGTENTEAFF. In DNA form, the CDR3 reads TGTGCCAGCAGCCCGTATCCAGGTACGGAGAACACTGAAGCTTTCTTT.

This chain links TRBV2 with TRBJ1-5, with 8 bases aligning to TRBD1. This CDR3 has 16 residues. V dropped 6 bases and J dropped 0; count of bases not matched to a gene: 7. Per the germline V gene, CDR1 is SNHLY and CDR2 is FYNNEI. The CDR3 sequence is CASSDQGAASNQPQHF. DNA of the CDR3: TGTGCCAGCAGCGACCAGGGGGCTGCTAGCAATCAGCCCCAGCATTTT.

The chain uses TRBV4-2 and TRBJ2-7; 9 bases fit TRBD1. Germline CDR1 and CDR2: LGHNA and YNFKEQ. V trimming: 1 base; J trimming: 1 base; junction bases outside the gene matches: 2. This CDR3 comprises 15 residues. The CDR3 is CASSQVTGGSYEQYF. The CDR3 DNA reads TGTGCCAGCAGCCAAGTGACAGGGGGTTCCTACGAGCAGTACTTC.

Worth noting for this clone: The sample has other DNA sequences that encode this CDR3 too. CDR3 coding DNA: TGTGCCAGCAGCCCCACCACCGGGACAGTCTCTGGAAACACCATATATTTT. The encoded protein is CASSPTTGTVSGNTIYF. V and J are TRBV7-2 and TRBJ1-3, with TRBD1 identical over 7 bases. The ends lost 5 bases at V and 0 bases at J; junction bases unmatched: 10. In germline, CDR1 is SGHTA, CDR2 FQGNSA. The CDR3 spans 17 residues.

The V gene is TRBV7-9, the J gene TRBJ1-3; D is perhaps TRBD1 (5 bases). The CDR3 totals 14 residues. Per germline, CDR1 SEHNR and CDR2 FQNEAQ (reference sequence). The V gene lost 3 bases and the J gene lost 4 bases, with 10 bases spanning the gap. CDR3 sequence (DNA): TGTGCCAGCAGCTTCCAGGGTGGCGGAAACACCATATATTTT. This translates into CASSFQGGGNTIYF.

This rearrangement joins TRBV5-4 to TRBJ2-5, with D perhaps TRBD1 (6 bases). V lost 5 bases and J 2 bases, leaving 10 bases between the germline ends. This CDR3 is built from 13 residues. The V gene's germline CDR1 is SGHNT and CDR2 YYREEE (reference sequence). CDR3 bases: TGTGCCAGCAGAATGGGACAACAAGAGACCCAGTACTTC. Translated, it gives CASRMGQQETQYF. Supplemented by reference TRBV5-4 and TRBJ2-5, the full variable domain reads ETGVTQSPTHLIKTRGQQVTLRCSSQSGHNTVSWYQQALGQGPQFIFQYYREEENGRGNFPPRFSGLQFPNYSSELNVNALELDDSALYLCASRMGQQETQYFGPGTRLLVL.

This chain links TRBV11-2 with TRBJ2-7; D gene uncertain. CDR3 size: 12 residues. The V end lost 0 bases, the J end lost 7 bases, and 7 bases lay between the germline ends. The germline V gene has CDR1 SGHAT and CDR2 FQNNGV. Here the CDR3 reads CASSLDHREQYF. The CDR3 nucleotides are TGTGCCAGCAGCTTAGATCACCGGGAGCAGTACTTC.

The gene calls are TRBV3-1 (or the pseudogene TRBV3-2) and TRBJ1-5; no reliable D call. The germline gives CDR1 LGHDT, CDR2 YNNKEL (reference sequence). Trimming cost V 0 bases and J 1 base, with 16 bases left between them. This CDR3 has 18 amino acids. The DNA of the CDR3 is TGTGCCAGCAGCCAAGATTATAGAGCCCCTTCGAGCAATCAGCCCCAGCATTTT. Translating it yields CASSQDYRAPSSNQPQHF.

The chain recombines TRBV13 with TRBJ1-3; TRBD1 matches 9 bases. Germline CDR1 reads PRHDT; CDR2 reads FYEKMQ (reference sequence). After removal of 5 bases from V and 4 bases from J, the junction contained 24 bases not matched to a gene. The CDR3 spans 21 residues. CDR3 DNA sequence: TGTGCCAGCAGCACAAGAGCCCGGGACAGGGCCTTTCCGGGGTCAGGAAACACCATATATTTT. Protein: CASSTRARDRAFPGSGNTIYF.

The chain couples TRBV19 to TRBJ1-6; no reliable D call. The CDR3 is 15 amino acids. The V and J ends lost 7 bases and 7 bases respectively, with 17 bases between them. Germline V gene lookup returns CDR1 LNHDA and CDR2 SQIVND (reference sequence). The CDR3 reads CASKSRGNRNSPLHF. CDR3 nucleotides: TGTGCCAGTAAGTCCCGCGGAAATCGGAATTCACCCCTCCACTTT.

The J gene is TRBJ1-3, the V gene TRBV25-1, with unresolved D. The germline gives CDR1 MGHDK, CDR2 SYGVNS. Deletions cut 2 bases from V and 0 bases from J, with 14 bases between. The CDR3 has 17 residues. The CDR3 region is CASSEDPHSTSGNTIYF. DNA for the CDR3: TGTGCCAGCAGTGAAGACCCCCACAGTACCTCTGGAAACACCATATATTTT.

The rearrangement links TRBV19 to TRBJ2-5; perhaps TRBD2 as D (5 bases). Germline V lookup: CDR1 LNHDA, CDR2 SQIVND (reference sequence). This CDR3 comprises 13 residues. V lost 5 bases and J 2 bases, leaving 9 bases between the germline ends. The DNA for the CDR3 is TGTGCCAGTAGTGAGGGCAGACAAGAGACCCAGTACTTC. It yields the protein CASSEGRQETQYF.

J is TRBJ1-1 and V is TRBV5-5; D unclear. Trimming cost V 0 bases and J 3 bases, with 3 bases left between them. There are 12 residues in the CDR3. Germline V gene sequence: CDR1 SGHKS, CDR2 YYEKEE (reference sequence). The CDR3 coding sequence is TGTGCCAGCAGCTTGGTCGACACTGAAGCTTTCTTT. Amino acid sequence: CASSLVDTEAFF.

The chain combines TRBV3-1 (or the pseudogene TRBV3-2) with TRBJ2-3; D not resolved. The CDR3 sequence is 15 residues long. Germline-derived CDR1 and CDR2 are LGHDT and YNNKEL (reference sequence). V was shortened by 1 base and J by 2 bases, with 10 bases between the two germline ends. CDR3 DNA: TGTGCCAGCAGCCAAGGATCCCACACCACAGATACGCAGTATTTT. Translating gives CASSQGSHTTDTQYF.

The chain combines TRBV7-2 with TRBJ1-3, with 7 bases aligning to TRBD1. CDR3 length equals 16 residues. Germline-derived CDR1 and CDR2 are SGHTA and FQGNSA. Germline trimming cut 2 bases from V and 4 bases from J; bases unmatched to any gene: 8. The CDR3 bases are TGTGCCAGCAGCTTACAGGGCAGGGGGACAGGAAACACCATATATTTT. Translated, it gives CASSLQGRGTGNTIYF.

The chain employs TRBV5-1 and TRBJ1-1, with D possibly matching TRBD1 (6 bases). Germline CDR1 is SGHRS and CDR2 is YFSETQ. The V and J ends lost 3 bases and 5 bases respectively, with 14 bases between them. The CDR3 extends over 14 amino acids. The CDR3 nucleotides read TGCGCCAGCAGCTACGGGAACCAGGGGACTGAAGCTTTCTTT. Translating gives CASSYGNQGTEAFF.

This clone was picked up one time. The CDR3 nucleotides read TGCGCCAGCAGCCAACCCCCGTATGGCTACACCTTC. Translated, it gives CASSQPPYGYTF. The chain is built from TRBV4-3 and TRBJ1-2; D unresolved. The germline V and J ends were trimmed by 2 bases and 5 bases, with 6 bases remaining between them. This CDR3 is 12 amino acids long. The germline CDR1 and CDR2 sequences are LGHNA and YSLEER.